Listed here are 15 T cell receptor beta chains from one sample, sequenced in a study of blood T cell repertoires in COVID-19. Produced via immunoSEQ multiplex PCR; TCRdb's table is partial and in-frame only. The sample carries fewer than 250,000 clones, 80% to 95% recorded once. The sample consisted of peripheral blood. The receptors here all came from a man aged 55 to 70 with COVID-19, enrolled during active disease.

The chain uses TRBV6-5 and TRBJ1-1; 11 bases line up with TRBD1. CDR3 length: 15 residues. Losses at the gene ends were 2 bases for V and 8 bases for J; bases not matched to a gene: 7. Germline assignment: CDR1 MNHEY and CDR2 SVGAGI. The CDR3: CASSYGIGQGAEAFF. DNA for the CDR3: TGTGCCAGCAGTTACGGAATAGGACAGGGGGCCGAAGCTTTCTTT.

The V and J genes are TRBV25-1 and TRBJ1-2; D may be TRBD1 (6 bases). The CDR3 runs 13 residues. V was cut by 5 bases and J by 7 bases, with 14 bases left in between. Germline loops: CDR1 MGHDK, CDR2 SYGVNS. The CDR3 nucleotides are TGTGCCAGCAGTTCAGGGGCCAGGGGTGGCTACACCTTC. It specifies CASSSGARGGYTF.

This clone was counted between two and nine times. This rearrangement joins TRBV5-4 to TRBJ2-7; 9 bases align to TRBD2. The V and J ends lost 4 bases and 2 bases, in that order; junction bases with no gene match: 4. Germline V gene lookup returns CDR1 SGHNT and CDR2 YYREEE (reference sequence). The CDR3 runs to 14 residues. The CDR3 nucleotides read TGTGCCAGCAGCCGTAGCGGGGGTCCCTACGAGCAGTACTTC. Translated: CASSRSGGPYEQYF.

The chain uses TRBV7-8 and TRBJ2-5; TRBD2 matches at 8 bases. The CDR3 loop spans 18 amino acids. Germline V gives CDR1 SGHVS, CDR2 FQNEAQ. V trimming: 7 bases; J trimming: 1 base; junction bases outside the gene matches: 17. The CDR3 coding sequence is TGTGCCAGCAAGTTAGGGGCGGTAACGGGAGGGCCCCAAGAGACCCAGTACTTC. Its translation is CASKLGAVTGGPQETQYF.

Comment on this clone: This same CDR3 is encoded by further DNA sequences in the sample. The chain joins TRBV2 to TRBJ1-2, with 7 bases fitting TRBD1. This CDR3 spans 13 amino acids. CDR1 SNHLY and CDR2 FYNNEI come from the germline V gene. V shed 6 bases, J shed 5 bases, and the junction held 6 bases outside the gene matches. The CDR3: CASSVGTDYGYTF. DNA of the CDR3: TGTGCCAGCAGCGTAGGGACAGATTATGGCTACACCTTC. The variable domain in full, completed from reference TRBV2 and TRBJ1-2, reads EPEVTQTPSHQVTQMGQEVILRCVPISNHLYFYWYRQILGQKVEFLVSFYNNEISEKSEIFDDQFSVERPDGSNFTLKIRSTKLEDSAMYFCASSVGTDYGYTFGSGTRLTVV.

V gene TRBV19 combines with J gene TRBJ2-7; D is ambiguous. The CDR3 has 15 amino acids. From germline, CDR1 is LNHDA and CDR2 SQIVND (reference sequence). V was cut by 1 base and J by 4 bases, with 14 bases left in between. The CDR3 sequence: CASSIGGDSWYEQYF. The CDR3 DNA follows: TGTGCCAGTAGTATAGGAGGTGACTCCTGGTACGAGCAGTACTTC.

The chain is built from TRBV3-1 (or the pseudogene TRBV3-2) and TRBJ2-2; tentatively, D is TRBD2 (5 bases). The germline V and J ends were trimmed by 1 base and 8 bases, with 23 bases remaining between them. CDR1 is LGHDT and CDR2 is YNNKEL in the germline V gene (reference sequence). The CDR3 runs to 18 residues. CDR3 sequence reads: CASSQGGRRLRRAGELFF. As DNA, the CDR3 is TGTGCCAGCAGCCAAGGAGGGCGGAGATTAAGGAGAGCTGGGGAGCTGTTTTTT.

The chain links TRBV28 to TRBJ1-1; 9 nucleotides match TRBD1. From germline, CDR1 is MDHEN and CDR2 SYDVKM. The CDR3 spans 14 residues. CDR3 loop: CALGTGKPDTEAFF. CDR3 DNA: TGTGCGCTCGGGACAGGGAAGCCGGACACTGAAGCTTTCTTT.

The gene calls are TRBV20-1 and TRBJ2-7; 15 bases are a match to TRBD2. Germline V gene sequence: CDR1 DFQATT, CDR2 SNEGSKA (reference sequence). This CDR3 contains 16 residues. With 3 bases clipped from V and 6 bases from J, the junction kept 9 bases outside the gene matches. Here the CDR3 reads CSASHFGLAGGGEQYF. The CDR3 DNA reads TGCAGTGCTAGTCATTTTGGACTAGCGGGAGGGGGCGAGCAGTACTTC.

This clone was detected only a few times. V usage is TRBV7-3 and J usage is TRBJ2-5, with unresolved D. Trimming took 5 bases from V and 4 from J, leaving 11 bases between them. Germline assignment: CDR1 SGHTA and CDR2 FQGTGA. This CDR3 contains 13 residues. The CDR3 loop is CASSLGFRETQYF. The CDR3 DNA is TGTGCCAGCAGCCTAGGTTTTAGAGAGACCCAGTACTTC.

The V call is TRBV30, the J call TRBJ2-1; 9 positions agree with TRBD2. The CDR3 contains 16 residues. V lost 2 bases, J lost 0 bases, and 5 bases stayed unmatched. The germline V gene has CDR1 GTSNPN and CDR2 SVGIG (reference sequence). This chain's CDR3 is CAWSLAGGGSYNEQFF. The CDR3 DNA reads TGTGCCTGGAGTCTTGCGGGGGGGGGCTCCTACAATGAGCAGTTCTTC.

The chain has TRBV19 and TRBJ1-5; 9 bases match TRBD1. There are 14 residues in the CDR3. Unmatched junction bases numbered 2, after V lost 4 bases and J lost 4 bases. The germline V gene encodes CDR1 LNHDA and CDR2 SQIVND (reference sequence). CDR3: CASSKGQGNQPQHF. In DNA, the CDR3 is TGTGCCAGTAGTAAAGGACAGGGGAATCAGCCCCAGCATTTT.

This clone was seen a few times. The chain couples TRBV21-1 to TRBJ1-1. TRBV21-1 is listed as a pseudogene. This CDR3 spans 17 amino acids. CDR3 loop: CASSKGPRRVGNTEAFF. The DNA for the CDR3 is TGTGCCAGCAGCAAAGGCCCCCGTAGAGTTGGGAACACTGAAGCTTTCTTT.

The V gene is TRBV9, the J gene TRBJ2-1, with TRBD2 identical over 15 bases. Per germline, CDR1 SGDLS and CDR2 YYNGEE. V dropped 3 bases and J dropped 5; count of bases not matched to a gene: 12. The length of the CDR3 is 19 residues. CDR3 sequence (DNA): TGTGCCAGCAGCGGACGGACTAGCGGGAGGGCCCTTGAGGACAATGAGCAGTTCTTC. Its translation is CASSGRTSGRALEDNEQFF. Drawing the rest from reference TRBV9 and TRBJ2-1, the complete variable domain is DSGVTQTPKHLITATGQRVTLRCSPRSGDLSVYWYQQSLDQGLQFLIQYYNGEERAKGNILERFSAQQFPDLHSELNLSSLELGDSALYFCASSGRTSGRALEDNEQFFGPGTRLTVL.

The rearrangement links TRBV19 to TRBJ2-1; maybe TRBD2 (6 bases). V lost 5 bases and J lost 0, with 23 bases in between. CDR1 and CDR2 from the germline V gene are LNHDA and SQIVND (reference sequence). The CDR3 totals 19 residues. The CDR3 DNA sequence: TGTGCCAGTAGTTGGCGTCTTACGGGGGTGGAGAGCTCCTACAATGAGCAGTTCTTC. This codes for CASSWRLTGVESSYNEQFF.